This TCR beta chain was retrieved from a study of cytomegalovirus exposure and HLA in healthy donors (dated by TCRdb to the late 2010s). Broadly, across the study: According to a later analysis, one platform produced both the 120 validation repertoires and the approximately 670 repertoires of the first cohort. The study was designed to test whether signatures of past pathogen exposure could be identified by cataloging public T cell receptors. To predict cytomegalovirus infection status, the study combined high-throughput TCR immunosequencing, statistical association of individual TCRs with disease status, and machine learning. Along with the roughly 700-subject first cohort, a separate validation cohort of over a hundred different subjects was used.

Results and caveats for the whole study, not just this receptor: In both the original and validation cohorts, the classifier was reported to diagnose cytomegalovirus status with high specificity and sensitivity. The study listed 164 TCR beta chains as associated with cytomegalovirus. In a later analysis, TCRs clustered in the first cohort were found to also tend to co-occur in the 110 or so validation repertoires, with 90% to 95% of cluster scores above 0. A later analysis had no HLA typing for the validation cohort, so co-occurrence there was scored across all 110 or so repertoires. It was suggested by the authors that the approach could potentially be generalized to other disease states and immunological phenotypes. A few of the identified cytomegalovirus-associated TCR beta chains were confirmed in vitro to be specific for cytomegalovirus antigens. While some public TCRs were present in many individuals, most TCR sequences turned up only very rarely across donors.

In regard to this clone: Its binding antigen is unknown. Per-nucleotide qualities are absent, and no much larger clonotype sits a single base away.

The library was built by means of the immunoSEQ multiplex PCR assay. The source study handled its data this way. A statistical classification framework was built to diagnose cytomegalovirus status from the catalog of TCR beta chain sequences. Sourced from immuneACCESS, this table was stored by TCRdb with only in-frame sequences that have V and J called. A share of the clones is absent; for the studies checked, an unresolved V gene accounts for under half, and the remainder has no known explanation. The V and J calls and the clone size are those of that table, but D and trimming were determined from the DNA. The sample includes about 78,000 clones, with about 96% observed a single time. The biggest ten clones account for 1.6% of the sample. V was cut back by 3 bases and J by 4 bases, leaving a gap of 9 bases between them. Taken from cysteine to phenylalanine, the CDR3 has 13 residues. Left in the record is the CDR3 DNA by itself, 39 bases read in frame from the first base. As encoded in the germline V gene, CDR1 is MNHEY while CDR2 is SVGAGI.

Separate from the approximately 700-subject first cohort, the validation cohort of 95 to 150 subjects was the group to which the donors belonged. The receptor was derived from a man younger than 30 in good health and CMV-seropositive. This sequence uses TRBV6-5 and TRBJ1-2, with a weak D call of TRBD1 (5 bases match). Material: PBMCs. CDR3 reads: CASSYQGGYGYTF. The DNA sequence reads TGTGCCAGCAGTTATCAGGGCGGCTATGGCTACACCTTC.